This TCR beta chain was sequenced during a study of response to subunit inactivated influenza vaccine. The study's findings and limits: A suggestion made by the authors is that each seasonal influenza vaccination recruits few new T cells.

This clonotype came up many times. Its antigen is currently unknown. TCRdb itself ran the RT-PCR reads through MiXCR, one entry per CDR3 protein. The sample shows about 520,000 distinct CDR3 sequences, around 7.7% of them seen only once. CDR3 length equals 12 residues. In germline, CDR1 is MNHEY, CDR2 SVGEGT. Trimming cost V 5 bases and J 2 bases, with 7 bases left between them. The chain has TRBV6-2 or TRBV6-3 and TRBJ2-7, with D uncertain. The clonotype originates from a man aged 50-75 years who received an inactivated influenza vaccine. This specimen consisted of PBMCs from blood, obtained around 25 months after vaccination. CDR3 in amino acids: CASSGVPYEQYF. The CDR3 nucleotides read TGTGCCAGCAGTGGGGTCCCCTACGAGCAGTACTTC.